The 7 T cell receptor beta chains given below trace back to one sample, sequenced in a study of identical twins. A single record per CDR3 protein comes from TCRdb applying MiXCR to the 5' RACE reads. The table has hundreds of thousands of distinct CDR3 sequences, roughly 20% seen once; the top ten hold around 12%. These data also formed part of another study, on T cells expressing NK-cell markers.

The sample consisted of PBMCs. The receptors originated from a woman under 30 in good health.

V usage is TRBV10-1 and J usage is TRBJ2-2; D remains unclear. The CDR3 totals 13 residues. CDR1 is WNHNN and CDR2 is SYGVQD in the germline V gene (reference sequence). V shed 2 bases and J shed 5 bases, with 6 bases lying between them. The CDR3 protein is CASSETVTGELFF. The CDR3 nucleotides read TGCGCCAGCAGTGAGACGGTTACCGGGGAGCTGTTTTTT.

The CDR3 is CASGHRYNEQFF. In DNA, the CDR3 is TGTGCCAGCGGACACCGATACAATGAGCAGTTCTTC. The V and J genes are TRBV3-1 and TRBJ2-1, with a weak D call TRBD1 (5 bases). The germline V gene has CDR1 LGHDT and CDR2 YNNKEL (reference sequence). The CDR3 is made up of 12 amino acids. V was trimmed by 8 bases and J by 4 bases, leaving 9 bases between them.

The chain links TRBV2 to TRBJ2-3; a weak D match, TRBD2 (6 bases). The CDR3 covers 15 residues. Deletions cut 6 bases from V and 3 bases from J, with 16 bases between. CDR1 and CDR2 (germline): SNHLY, FYNNEI. For the CDR3, the DNA is TGTGCCAGCAGAAGGGACTCCTCTACGACAGATACGCAGTATTTT. Translation gives CASRRDSSTTDTQYF.

The rearrangement joins TRBV24-1 to TRBJ2-5, with 8 bases aligning to TRBD2. This CDR3 is 15 amino acids long. Trimming at V came to 5 bases and at J to 5 bases, leaving 9 bases not matched to a gene. Per germline, CDR1 KGHDR and CDR2 SFDVKD. The CDR3 loop reads CATSAGLAHGETQYF. In nucleotides, the CDR3 is TGTGCCACCAGTGCCGGACTAGCCCATGGGGAGACCCAGTACTTC.

This chain links TRBV6-4 with TRBJ2-1; TRBD1 aligns across 9 bases. There are 15 residues in the CDR3. V trimming: 7 bases; J trimming: 9 bases; junction bases outside the gene matches: 13. Germline loops: CDR1 MRHNA, CDR2 SNTAGT. CDR3 in amino acids: CASTHRGRGFCEQFF. DNA for the CDR3: TGTGCCAGCACTCACAGGGGGCGAGGGTTTTGTGAGCAGTTCTTC.

This clonotype was detected a few times. The V call is TRBV5-5, the J call TRBJ1-5; no clear D. The CDR3 is made up of 15 amino acids. CDR1 and CDR2 from the germline V gene are SGHKS and YYEKEE (reference sequence). V was trimmed by 2 bases and J by 6 bases, leaving 15 bases between them. In DNA form, the CDR3 reads TGTGCCAGCAGCTTTGACATTCAACGAGGTCAGCCCCAGCATTTT. Translation: CASSFDIQRGQPQHF.

This clonotype was observed a handful of times. This chain uses TRBV6-5 with TRBJ2-7; TRBD2 is a possible D gene (6 bases). Germline V gene data show CDR1 as MNHEY and CDR2 as SVGAGI. V was pared by 4 bases and J by 6 bases, with 13 bases between. The CDR3 is 13 amino acids. CDR3 region: CASSWGGGREQYF. In DNA form, the CDR3 reads TGTGCCAGCAGTTGGGGCGGAGGGCGCGAGCAGTACTTC.